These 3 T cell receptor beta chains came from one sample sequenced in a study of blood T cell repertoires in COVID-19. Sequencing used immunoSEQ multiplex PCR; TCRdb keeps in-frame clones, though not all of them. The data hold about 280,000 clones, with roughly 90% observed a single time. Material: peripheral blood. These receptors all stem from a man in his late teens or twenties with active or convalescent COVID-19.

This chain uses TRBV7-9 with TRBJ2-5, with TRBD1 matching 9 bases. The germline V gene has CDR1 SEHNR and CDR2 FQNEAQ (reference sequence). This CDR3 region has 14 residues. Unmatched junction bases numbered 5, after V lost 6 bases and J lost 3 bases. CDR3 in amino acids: CASRHTGGEETQYF. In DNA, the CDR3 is TGTGCCAGCAGACACACAGGGGGCGAAGAGACCCAGTACTTC.

This chain's CDR3 is CASNGSSGNTIYF. CDR3 bases: TGTGCCAGCAACGGGTCATCTGGAAACACCATATATTTT. The gene calls are TRBV27 and TRBJ1-3; D ambiguous. Germline values: CDR1 MNHEY, CDR2 SMNVEV (reference sequence). The CDR3 is made up of 13 amino acids. V was shortened by 7 bases and J by 1 base, with 8 bases between the two germline ends.

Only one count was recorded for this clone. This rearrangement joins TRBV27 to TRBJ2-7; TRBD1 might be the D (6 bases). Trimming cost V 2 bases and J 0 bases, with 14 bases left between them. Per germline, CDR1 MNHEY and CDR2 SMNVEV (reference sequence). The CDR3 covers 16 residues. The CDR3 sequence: CASSLRVGGNSYEQYF. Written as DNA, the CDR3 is TGTGCCAGCAGTTTAAGGGTAGGGGGTAACTCCTACGAGCAGTACTTC.